This TCR beta chain comes out of a study of blood T cell repertoires in COVID-19. About the study: There were acute and convalescent COVID-19 samples, and they came from the United States, Italy and Spain. The cDNA or gDNA used as material had been derived from T cells, B-cell-depleted T cells, or PBMCs.

Seattle enrolled patients during active infection and tracked them longitudinally. TCRdb's copy holds only in-frame clones and misses some; the assay was immunoSEQ multiplex PCR. The sample records 250,000 to 300,000 clones, under 90% being singletons. This clonotype was sampled from a young woman with COVID-19, enrolled during active disease. Sample: peripheral blood.

As DNA, the CDR3 is TGTGCCAGCAGCCAAAGGACTAAAGGATACGAGCAGTACTTC. This encodes CASSQRTKGYEQYF. The chain couples TRBV3-1 (or the pseudogene TRBV3-2) to TRBJ2-7; a possible D gene is TRBD2 (6 bases). Germline V lookup: CDR1 LGHDT, CDR2 YNNKEL (reference sequence). V lost 2 bases and J 4 bases, leaving 12 bases between the germline ends. This CDR3 region has 14 residues.